Given below is one T cell receptor (beta chain) in context. Between the trimmed V and J ends, which lost 6 bases and 6 bases, there was a span of 11 bases. The CDR3 is 13 amino acids. Germline CDR1 MGHDK, CDR2 SYGVNS. Original processing methods: Researchers report that nucleated cell counts were estimated from reference gene primer amplification. Assay used: immunoSEQ multiplex PCR; TCRdb lists only in-frame clones, some missing. D and trimming were read from the DNA, whereas the V and J calls and clone size are those reported in that table. The sample includes around 190,000 clones, about 80% of them seen just once. The sample originates from a study of blood T cell repertoires in COVID-19. Study details: Specimens from acute and convalescent COVID-19 originated in the United States, Italy and Spain. PBMCs, B-cell-depleted T cells, or T cells provided the cDNA or gDNA that made up the material.

The sequence derives from a man in his 60s with acute or convalescent COVID-19. The source material was peripheral blood. The rearrangement joins TRBV25-1 to TRBJ2-2, with a weak D call TRBD2 (6 bases). The CDR3 here is CASSGGEAGELFF. CDR3 bases: TGTGCCAGCAGCGGGGGAGAGGCCGGGGAGCTGTTTTTT.